Shown below are 22 T cell receptor beta chains from a single sample sequenced in a study of blood T cell repertoires in COVID-19 (dated by TCRdb to the early 2020s). The method was the immunoSEQ multiplex PCR assay. TCRdb took this table from immuneACCESS and kept in-frame rearrangements with V and J called. Such tables lack part of the clones; where checked against another copy, unresolved V genes explain under half of the gap, and the rest is unexplained. The table for this sample lists 110,000 or so clones; 75% to 90% of them were counted only once. The ten largest clones take up roughly 18% of the sample. The sequenced material came from peripheral blood. Receptor source: an older woman with acute or convalescent COVID-19.

This rearrangement joins TRBV7-9 to TRBJ1-6, with a weak D call TRBD1 (6 bases). The V end lost 1 base, the J end lost 7 bases, and 11 bases lay between the germline ends. CDR1 and CDR2 (germline): SEHNR, FQNEAQ (reference sequence). The CDR3 has 15 residues. The CDR3 here is CASSLGQGPNSPLHF. The CDR3 coding sequence is TGTGCCAGCAGCTTAGGGCAGGGGCCGAATTCACCCCTCCACTTT.

This clone was seen a few times. The chain uses TRBV30 and TRBJ1-4; D is ambiguous. V gave up 2 bases and J gave up 5 bases, with 18 bases separating them. CDR3 length: 16 residues. Germline assignment: CDR1 GTSNPN and CDR2 SVGIG (reference sequence). The CDR3 coding sequence is TGTGCCTGGAGTTGGGTCGGCAGCGACCCAAATGAAAAACTGTTTTTT. It codes for CAWSWVGSDPNEKLFF.

This chain uses TRBV4-2 with TRBJ2-7; 9 nucleotides line up with TRBD1. This CDR3 region has 14 residues. Trimming at V came to 4 bases and at J to 1 base, leaving 2 bases not matched to a gene. Germline CDR1 LGHNA, CDR2 YNFKEQ. The CDR3: CASSPDRGSYEQYF. The CDR3 DNA sequence: TGTGCCAGCAGCCCTGACAGGGGGTCCTACGAGCAGTACTTC.

The rearrangement uses TRBV5-7 and TRBJ1-2, with 10 bases that match TRBD1. TRBV5-7 is flagged as an ORF with uncertain function. Losses at the gene ends were 0 bases for V and 3 bases for J; bases not matched to a gene: 11. The CDR3 is 18 amino acids. CDR3 sequence: CASSLGLWGQGTYYGYTF. CDR3 DNA: TGTGCCAGCAGCTTGGGGCTTTGGGGACAGGGGACTTACTATGGCTACACCTTC.

The chain combines TRBV7-9 with TRBJ2-7; 9 bases match TRBD1. Looked up from germline, CDR1 is SEHNR and CDR2 is FQNEAQ (reference sequence). J lost 5 bases, V lost 5 bases, and 10 bases had no gene match. The CDR3 spans 15 residues. CDR3 nucleotide sequence: TGTGCCAGCAGCCAATCCGGGACAGGGATCGACGAGCAGTACTTC. Its translation: CASSQSGTGIDEQYF.

The chain links TRBV5-1 to TRBJ2-3, with D possibly being TRBD1 (6 bases). CDR1 is SGHRS, CDR2 YFSETQ, per germline. V was pared by 0 bases and J by 2 bases, with 10 bases between. The CDR3 is 15 amino acids. In DNA, the CDR3 is TGCGCCAGCAGCTTGGAGGGACACTTCACAGATACGCAGTATTTT. Its translation: CASSLEGHFTDTQYF.

This clone occurred a few times. The CDR3 nucleotides read TGCGCCAGCAGCCAAGCTCGCGGGACTTTCGAAGGGGACGAGCAGTACTTC. Its protein is CASSQARGTFEGDEQYF. This chain joins TRBV4-3 and TRBJ2-7; tentatively, D is TRBD2 (6 bases). Germline CDR1 LGHNA, CDR2 YSLEER. The CDR3 spans 17 residues. Trimming shortened V by 1 base and J by 5 bases, and 21 bases separated the two germline ends.

V gene TRBV6-2 or TRBV6-3 combines with J gene TRBJ2-2; TRBD2 matches 10 bases. The CDR3 extends over 15 amino acids. Germline CDR1 reads MNHEY; CDR2 reads SVGEGT. V dropped 4 bases and J dropped 4; count of bases not matched to a gene: 3. The CDR3 region is CASSLSGGATGELFF. The CDR3 DNA reads TGTGCCAGCAGTTTGAGCGGGGGGGCCACCGGGGAGCTGTTTTTT.

The chain carries TRBV2 and TRBJ2-7; perhaps TRBD1 as D (6 bases). Germline V CDR1 and CDR2: SNHLY, FYNNEI. This CDR3 region has 12 residues. The V and J ends lost 6 bases and 2 bases respectively, with 8 bases between them. The CDR3 is CASRGTTYEQYF. The CDR3 nucleotides read TGTGCCAGCAGGGGGACAACCTACGAGCAGTACTTC.

This clone is a singleton in its sample. The chain is built from TRBV28 and TRBJ1-1, with TRBD1 identical over 7 bases. The germline V gene encodes CDR1 MDHEN and CDR2 SYDVKM. After removal of 10 bases from V and 3 bases from J, the junction contained 8 bases not matched to a gene. The CDR3 extends over 13 amino acids. The CDR3 nucleotides read TGTGCCACCTTTACCCAGGGGGACACTGAAGCTTTCTTT. Amino acid sequence: CATFTQGDTEAFF.

The chain carries TRBV3-1 (or the pseudogene TRBV3-2) and TRBJ1-6; tentatively, D is TRBD1 (6 bases). CDR3 length: 12 amino acids. Germline loops: CDR1 LGHDT, CDR2 YNNKEL (reference sequence). The V gene lost 4 bases and the J gene lost 11 bases, with 9 bases spanning the gap. CDR3 in DNA: TGTGCCAGCAGCCGTACAGGGCCACCCCTCCACTTT. Residues: CASSRTGPPLHF.

This CDR3 is CATTGGSYNSPLHF. DNA of the CDR3: TGTGCCACCACGGGAGGCTCCTATAATTCACCCCTCCACTTT. V is TRBV15 and J is TRBJ1-6; D unclear. Germline V gives CDR1 LNHNV, CDR2 YYDKDF (reference sequence). The CDR3 runs to 14 residues. Between the trimmed V and J ends, which lost 7 bases and 0 bases, there was a span of 7 bases.

V gene TRBV6-5 combines with J gene TRBJ1-5, with D uncertain. CDR3 size: 13 residues. With 0 bases removed from V and 7 bases from J, the gap between germline ends came to 7 bases. Germline V lookup: CDR1 MNHEY, CDR2 SVGAGI. Written as DNA, the CDR3 is TGTGCCAGCAGTTACTCGAGGTCCCAGCCCCAGCATTTT. This sequence encodes CASSYSRSQPQHF.

The chain employs TRBV28 and TRBJ2-1; TRBD2 matches 8 bases. The CDR3 length is 14 residues. In germline, CDR1 is MDHEN, CDR2 SYDVKM. V dropped 4 bases and J dropped 7; count of bases not matched to a gene: 6. CDR3 nucleotide sequence: TGTGCCAGCAGTTCAAGCGGGGGAAGGAATGAGCAGTTCTTC. This encodes CASSSSGGRNEQFF.

V usage is TRBV6-5 and J usage is TRBJ1-5; D is unresolved. There are 14 residues in the CDR3. The germline CDR1 and CDR2 sequences are MNHEY and SVGAGI. V lost 4 bases and J lost 4, with 11 bases in between. Here the CDR3 DNA reads TGTGCCAGCAGTTCAGGACCGGGGAATCAGCCCCAGCATTTT. This sequence encodes CASSSGPGNQPQHF.

The chain is built from TRBV28 and TRBJ1-5; D gene ambiguous. In germline, CDR1 is MDHEN, CDR2 SYDVKM. The CDR3 is 16 amino acids. V was clipped by 2 bases and J by 2 bases, with 13 bases between them. This CDR3 reads CASSLNRMRGNQPQHF. CDR3 coding DNA: TGTGCCAGCAGTTTAAATAGGATGAGGGGCAATCAGCCCCAGCATTTT.

As DNA, the CDR3 is TGTGCCAGCAGCTCGGCACAGGGGGACACAGATACGCAGTATTTT. Its translation: CASSSAQGDTDTQYF. The chain has TRBV11-2 and TRBJ2-3, with 8 bases identical to TRBD1. The CDR3 extends over 15 amino acids. Trimming removed 4 bases from V and 2 bases from J; junction bases left unmatched: 5. Germline V gives CDR1 SGHAT, CDR2 FQNNGV. Combining the CDR3 with reference TRBV11-2 and TRBJ2-3 gives the whole variable domain EAGVAQSPRYKIIEKRQSVAFWCNPISGHATLYWYQQILGQGPKLLIQFQNNGVVDDSQLPKDRFSAERLKGVDSTLKIQPAKLEDSAVYLCASSSAQGDTDTQYFGPGTRLTVL.

The chain joins TRBV5-1 to TRBJ2-1; the D gene is possibly TRBD2 (7 bases). Germline CDR1 is SGHRS and CDR2 is YFSETQ. V shed 0 bases and J shed 8 bases, with 15 bases lying between them. CDR3 size: 15 residues. CDR3 DNA sequence: TGCGCCAGCAGCTTGGGCGCGGGGGCCCCCGATGAGCAGTTCTTC. Amino acids: CASSLGAGAPDEQFF.

The chain uses TRBV5-6 and TRBJ1-5, with a tentative D call TRBD1 (5 bases). CDR3 size: 15 residues. The germline gives CDR1 SGHDT, CDR2 YYEEEE. Deletions cut 1 base from V and 9 bases from J, with 17 bases between. The chain's CDR3 is CASSLRAPGDLPQHF. The CDR3 DNA sequence: TGTGCCAGCAGCTTGCGGGCACCGGGGGATTTGCCCCAGCATTTT.

The chain links TRBV18 to TRBJ2-7; D is perhaps TRBD1 (6 bases). This CDR3 has 15 amino acids. V shed 3 bases and J shed 2 bases, with 14 bases lying between them. In germline, CDR1 is KGHSH, CDR2 LQKENI. The CDR3 loop reads CASSPTGSYAYEQYF. The CDR3 DNA is TGTGCCAGCTCACCCACAGGGTCGTATGCCTACGAGCAGTACTTC.

For the CDR3, the DNA is TGCAGCGTTGAAGAACAGTCTTATGGCTACACCTTC. Translating it yields CSVEEQSYGYTF. The rearrangement uses TRBV29-1 and TRBJ1-2; D is ambiguous. There are 12 residues in the CDR3. The germline V gene encodes CDR1 SQVTM and CDR2 ANQGSEA. V shed 0 bases and J shed 5 bases, with 7 bases lying between them.

The chain employs TRBV6-2 or TRBV6-3 and TRBJ2-1; D perhaps matches TRBD2 (5 bases). V gave up 2 bases and J gave up 0 bases, with 14 bases separating them. The CDR3 covers 17 residues. Germline V gene data show CDR1 as MNHEY and CDR2 as SVGEGT. CDR3 amino acids: CASSYLDLAYSYNEQFF. Here the CDR3 DNA reads TGTGCCAGCAGTTACCTGGACCTAGCATACTCCTACAATGAGCAGTTCTTC.